This TCR beta chain emerged from a study of OX40 agonist ivuxolimab in advanced cancers. Data came from immunoSEQ multiplex PCR; TCRdb stores just in-frame clones and leaves some out. The data hold about 22,000 clones, with about 86% observed a single time. The germline V gene encodes CDR1 SGHAT and CDR2 FQNNGV. The CDR3 is 13 amino acids. Trimming shortened V by 3 bases and J by 10 bases, and 13 bases separated the two germline ends. The starting material was CD4+ or CD8+ T cells sorted from blood, obtained in a trial of the OX40 agonist ivuxolimab. The rearrangement uses TRBV11-2 and TRBJ2-1, with D perhaps matching TRBD2 (6 bases). This sequence originates from an adult with an advanced solid tumor such as melanoma, head and neck, liver or kidney cancer. CDR3 protein: CASSLGPSVEQFF. The CDR3, as DNA: TGTGCCAGCAGCTTGGGTCCTAGCGTCGAGCAGTTCTTC.